This TCR beta chain was captured in a study of beta chain features in type 1 diabetes. Study-level information: Cell yields, age and gender were similar between patients and healthy donors.

Germline CDR1 is LNHDA and CDR2 is SQIVND (reference sequence). The CDR3 runs to 15 residues. J lost 3 bases, V lost 7 bases, and 8 bases had no gene match. What was sequenced were expressed TCRB transcripts, since all of the isolated RNA had been reverse transcribed. This table comes from immunoSEQ multiplex PCR, and its TCRdb copy is limited to in-frame clones, with some not included. Found here are fewer than 110,000 clones, about 26% of them singletons; the top ten hold 0.5% to 0.6%. About this clone itself: Antigen: not known.

Sorted populations all exceeded 95% purity. General study points: Moderate but significant shortening of TCRB CDR3s was recorded in all four CD4+ subsets from Type 1 diabetes patients. Naive, central memory and Treg TCRB repertoires appeared more alike in patients than in healthy donors.

The chain recombines TRBV19 with TRBJ1-1; 10 bases are shared with TRBD1. The sequenced sample was central memory CD4+ T cells from blood. The TCR comes from a woman younger than 35 with type 1 diabetes. The CDR3 DNA sequence: TGTGCCAGTATCCCCAGGGGGACAGGGGACACTGAAGCTTTCTTT. Translating it yields CASIPRGTGDTEAFF.